A single sample gave rise to the 20 T cell receptor beta chains below, sequenced in a study of T-cell memory formation after mild COVID-19. TCRdb reprocessed the 5' RACE reads via MiXCR and lists one record per CDR3 protein. The profile shows about 250,000 distinct CDR3 sequences, roughly 15% of them singletons. Sequenced: PBMCs or a T cell subset sorted from them (not recorded which). Receptors originate from an adult woman who had mild COVID-19 (a few samples of this study predate the infection). Cell type and time point are not known.

This clonotype has only a few counts. This chain uses TRBV12-3 or TRBV12-4 with TRBJ2-6; no clear D gene. Trimming took off 1 base at V and 0 bases at J, with 7 bases between the two ends. The CDR3 is 16 residues long. The DNA of the CDR3 is TGTGCCAGCAGTTTAGTACGGAGCTCTGGGGCCAACGTCCTGACTTTC. As protein: CASSLVRSSGANVLTF.

This clonotype has just a few counts. V usage is TRBV7-9 and J usage is TRBJ2-1, with 8 nucleotides matching TRBD1. V dropped 7 bases and J dropped 8; count of bases not matched to a gene: 13. Germline loops: CDR1 SEHNR, CDR2 FQNEAQ (reference sequence). The CDR3 is 15 residues long. CDR3 DNA sequence: TGTGCCAGCATCAACCCGACAGGGGTCGACGATGAGCAGTTCTTC. Its translation is CASINPTGVDDEQFF. Filled out from reference TRBV7-9 and TRBJ2-1, the complete variable domain reads DTGVSQNPRHKITKRGQNVTFRCDPISEHNRLYWYRQTLGQGPEFLTYFQNEAQLEKSRLLSDRFSAERPKGSFSTLEIQRTEQGDSAMYLCASINPTGVDDEQFFGPGTRLTVL.

This chain joins TRBV7-9 and TRBJ2-5; 14 bases align to TRBD2. Unmatched junction bases numbered 3, after V lost 5 bases and J lost 1 base. Germline V gene lookup returns CDR1 SEHNR and CDR2 FQNEAQ (reference sequence). CDR3 length: 16 residues. The CDR3 sequence: CASSRGTSGGQETQYF. The CDR3 DNA sequence: TGTGCCAGCAGCCGCGGGACTAGCGGGGGCCAAGAGACCCAGTACTTC.

The V and J genes are TRBV3-1 and TRBJ2-5; 9 bases map to TRBD1. The CDR3 totals 14 residues. Trimming cost V 4 bases and J 4 bases; bases outside gene matches: 4. Germline values: CDR1 LGHDT, CDR2 YNNKEL (reference sequence). This CDR3 reads CASSPGTGPETQYF. CDR3 sequence (DNA): TGTGCCAGCAGCCCAGGGACAGGGCCAGAGACCCAGTACTTC.

This clonotype has a handful of counts. The chain carries TRBV6-1 and TRBJ1-1; the D is unclear. Germline CDR1 is MNHNS and CDR2 is SASEGT. Trimming removed 7 bases at V and 3 bases at J, with 21 bases between. The CDR3 covers 16 residues. The CDR3 protein is CASTLENLLRDTEAFF. The CDR3 coding sequence is TGTGCCAGCACCCTTGAAAATCTTCTCCGGGACACTGAAGCTTTCTTT.

This clonotype was found many times. The chain employs TRBV14 and TRBJ1-1, with 9 nucleotides matching TRBD1. The CDR3 extends over 17 amino acids. The V gene's germline CDR1 is SGHDN and CDR2 FVKESK. V lost 4 bases and J lost 4; bases outside the gene matches: 13. This chain's CDR3 is CASSRERAQGAITEAFF. CDR3 in DNA: TGTGCCAGCAGCCGAGAAAGAGCACAGGGGGCAATCACTGAAGCTTTCTTT.

This clonotype showed up just a few times. The rearrangement links TRBV20-1 to TRBJ1-1; 10 positions agree with TRBD1. Germline V gene data show CDR1 as DFQATT and CDR2 as SNEGSKA (reference sequence). J lost 4 bases, V lost 3 bases, and 2 bases had no gene match. The CDR3 is 13 amino acids. The CDR3 reads CSARTGGPTEAFF. In nucleotides, the CDR3 is TGCAGTGCTAGGACAGGGGGCCCCACTGAAGCTTTCTTT.

The chain recombines TRBV11-2 with TRBJ2-3, with D hard to call. The germline V gene has CDR1 SGHAT and CDR2 FQNNGV. The CDR3 is 15 residues long. Trimming stripped 0 bases from V and 6 bases from J, with 13 bases between. The DNA of the CDR3 is TGTGCCAGCAGCTTAGATCCCCCTACTCGGGATACGCAGTATTTT. Translation gives CASSLDPPTRDTQYF.

This clonotype was observed a few times. The chain is built from TRBV5-4 and TRBJ2-3; 7 bases map to TRBD2. The CDR3 consists of 15 residues. Germline values: CDR1 SGHNT, CDR2 YYREEE (reference sequence). Trimming took 4 bases from V and 4 from J; bases not matched to a gene: 9. The chain's CDR3 is CASSKAGGSADTQYF. CDR3 DNA sequence: TGTGCCAGCAGCAAAGCGGGCGGGAGTGCAGATACGCAGTATTTT.

This clonotype occurred a few times. This chain uses TRBV11-2 with TRBJ2-7, with D perhaps assigned TRBD1 or TRBD2 (5 bases each). The CDR3 is made up of 14 amino acids. V shed 2 bases and J shed 3 bases, with 11 bases lying between them. Germline V gene sequence: CDR1 SGHAT, CDR2 FQNNGV. CDR3: CASSLRDPRYEQYF. Written as DNA, the CDR3 is TGTGCCAGCAGCTTAAGGGACCCTCGCTACGAGCAGTACTTC.

The chain has TRBV4-3 and TRBJ1-1; D might be TRBD1 (5 bases). Germline values: CDR1 LGHNA, CDR2 YSLEER. This CDR3 has 15 residues. The V gene lost 3 bases and the J gene lost 3 bases, with 14 bases spanning the gap. CDR3 bases: TGCGCCAGCAGCCAGGACCTTGCGGGGCACACTGAAGCTTTCTTT. Protein: CASSQDLAGHTEAFF.

The chain uses TRBV5-1 and TRBJ2-1, with unresolved D. This CDR3 comprises 15 residues. V lost 4 bases, J lost 2 bases, and 13 bases lay in between. Germline V lookup: CDR1 SGHRS, CDR2 YFSETQ. This CDR3 reads CASSQTVGAYNEQFF. CDR3 coding DNA: TGCGCCAGCAGCCAGACCGTTGGCGCCTACAATGAGCAGTTCTTC.

The V gene is TRBV2, the J gene TRBJ2-1; TRBD2 matches 8 bases. CDR1 is SNHLY, CDR2 FYNNEI, per germline. V lost 5 bases to trimming and J lost 4 bases; unmatched junction nucleotides: 13. There are 17 residues in the CDR3. CDR3 nucleotide sequence: TGTGCCAGCAGTCTCTTAGGGCGGGGGGCACAATACAATGAGCAGTTCTTC. Its translation is CASSLLGRGAQYNEQFF.

The chain employs TRBV20-1 and TRBJ2-7, with D maybe TRBD1 (6 bases). This CDR3 is 15 amino acids long. The germline V gene has CDR1 DFQATT and CDR2 SNEGSKA (reference sequence). The ends were cut back, 0 bases at V and 2 bases at J, with 14 bases in the middle. The CDR3 DNA reads TGCAGTGCTAGAGATCCCGGACAGAACACCTACGAGCAGTACTTC. Translation gives CSARDPGQNTYEQYF.

The rearrangement links TRBV7-7 to TRBJ2-5, with D perhaps given as TRBD1 or TRBD2 (6 bases each). Per the germline V gene, CDR1 is SSHAT and CDR2 is FNYEAQ (reference sequence). V was clipped by 3 bases and J by 2 bases, with 10 bases between them. The CDR3 runs 14 residues. The CDR3 DNA is TGTGCCAGCAGCTTTACAGGGACTCAAGAGACCCAGTACTTC. Its translation: CASSFTGTQETQYF.

The rearrangement joins TRBV12-3 or TRBV12-4 to TRBJ2-1, with 8 bases lining up with TRBD2. The junction had 13 bases not matched to a gene; V was cut back by 2 bases and J by 7 bases. The CDR3 has 17 residues. CDR3 nucleotide sequence: TGTGCCAGCAGTTTAAGCTCGACTAGCGAGGAATTTAATGAGCAGTTCTTC. Its translation: CASSLSSTSEEFNEQFF.

V usage is TRBV7-2 and J usage is TRBJ2-7; D gene unclear. This CDR3 region has 18 residues. V lost 1 base and J lost 3, with 22 bases in between. Looked up from germline, CDR1 is SGHTA and CDR2 is FQGNSA. The DNA of the CDR3 is TGTGCCAGCAGCTTAGGGTCCGGTCGTTTAGGGTTCATCTACGAGCAGTACTTC. This translates into CASSLGSGRLGFIYEQYF.

This clonotype showed up just a few times. The genes are TRBV20-1 and TRBJ1-5; TRBD1 matches at 7 bases. The trim removed 4 bases at V and 7 bases at J, leaving 10 bases unmatched. There are 14 residues in the CDR3. Germline V gene lookup returns CDR1 DFQATT and CDR2 SNEGSKA (reference sequence). The CDR3 here is CSATSQGVRQPQHF. Written as DNA, the CDR3 is TGCAGTGCTACCAGTCAGGGGGTCCGACAGCCCCAGCATTTT.

The genes are TRBV27 and TRBJ1-2, with a possible D match to TRBD1 (5 bases). V was pared by 0 bases and J by 0 bases, with 5 bases between. Germline lookup yields CDR1 MNHEY and CDR2 SMNVEV (reference sequence). The CDR3 runs 14 residues. The CDR3 loop is CASSLSGPNYGYTF. The CDR3 nucleotides are TGTGCCAGCAGTTTATCGGGACCTAACTATGGCTACACCTTC.

A few counts support this clonotype. This chain connects TRBV6-2 or TRBV6-3 to TRBJ1-1; D not certain. The CDR3 is 14 residues long. V was trimmed by 6 bases and J by 3 bases, leaving 14 bases between them. The germline gives CDR1 MNHEY, CDR2 SVGEGT. CDR3 DNA: TGTGCCAGCAGCGATCGTATTAGGGACACTGAAGCTTTCTTT. Residues: CASSDRIRDTEAFF.